These T cell receptor beta chains were read from a single sample in a study of OX40 agonist ivuxolimab in advanced cancers. The data were produced by immunoSEQ multiplex PCR, yet TCRdb's version contains in-frame clones alone and is incomplete. There are 50,000 or so clones in the sample; approximately 81% occur only once, and about 4.5% lies in the top ten. Sequenced here: CD4+ or CD8+ T cells sorted from blood, sampled in a trial of the OX40 agonist ivuxolimab. All receptors derive from an adult with an advanced solid tumor such as melanoma, head and neck, liver or kidney cancer. The CDR3 runs from the conserved cysteine through the conserved F or W. Each record gives: CDR3 DNA, CDR3 protein, clone size, V gene, D gene, J gene. A D gene is named only where the DNA matches it firmly. Size values are once, few and many counts, or a class for expanded clones, and some rows have none.

cdr3_nt: TGTGCCAGTAGTAAGACAGCTTATAATGAAAAACTGTTTTTT
cdr3_aa: CASSKTAYNEKLFF
clone_size: -
v_call: TRBV19
d_call: -
j_call: TRBJ1-4

cdr3_nt: TGTGCCAGCAGTCCACAGGGGCCGGATACCGAGCAGTACTTC
cdr3_aa: CASSPQGPDTEQYF
clone_size: -
v_call: TRBV5-5
d_call: TRBD1
j_call: TRBJ2-7

cdr3_nt: TGTGCCTGGGATGTGGTGGGGGCTGGCAATGAGCAGTTCTTC
cdr3_aa: CAWDVVGAGNEQFF
clone_size: -
v_call: TRBV30
d_call: -
j_call: TRBJ2-1

cdr3_nt: TGTGCCATCAGTGAAACAGGGTCAGATACGCAGTATTTT
cdr3_aa: CAISETGSDTQYF
clone_size: -
v_call: TRBV10-3
d_call: -
j_call: TRBJ2-3

cdr3_nt: TGTGCCAGTAGCCTGACAGTCTCCAATGAAAAACTGTTTTTT
cdr3_aa: CASSLTVSNEKLFF
clone_size: -
v_call: TRBV19
d_call: -
j_call: TRBJ1-4

cdr3_nt: TGTGCCAGCAGCTTAGAGAGTCACTACGAGCAGTACTTC
cdr3_aa: CASSLESHYEQYF
clone_size: once
v_call: TRBV7-9
d_call: -
j_call: TRBJ2-7

cdr3_nt: TGTGCCAGCGGACGGGCCCAAGAGACCCAGTACTTC
cdr3_aa: CASGRAQETQYF
clone_size: -
v_call: TRBV11-3
d_call: -
j_call: TRBJ2-5

cdr3_nt: TGTGCCAGCAGCGGCGACAGGGGTCGGGGTAATGAAAAACTGTTTTTT
cdr3_aa: CASSGDRGRGNEKLFF
clone_size: -
v_call: TRBV9
d_call: TRBD1
j_call: TRBJ1-4

cdr3_nt: TGTGCCAGCAGCTCCGGGACTAGCGGGAATTTTGAGCAGTTCTTC
cdr3_aa: CASSSGTSGNFEQFF
clone_size: -
v_call: TRBV5-6
d_call: TRBD2
j_call: TRBJ2-1

cdr3_nt: TGTGCCAGCAGCCTAGGCCACAGGGAAAGACTGTTTTTT
cdr3_aa: CASSLGHRERLFF
clone_size: -
v_call: TRBV7-3
d_call: -
j_call: TRBJ1-4

cdr3_nt: TGCGCCAGCAGCCGCCAGACCGACAATGAGCAGTTCTTC
cdr3_aa: CASSRQTDNEQFF
clone_size: -
v_call: TRBV4-1
d_call: -
j_call: TRBJ2-1

cdr3_nt: TGTGCCAGCAGTTCCAGGAAGCCCCAGCATTTT
cdr3_aa: CASSSRKPQHF
clone_size: -
v_call: TRBV28
d_call: -
j_call: TRBJ1-5

cdr3_nt: TGTGCCAGCAGCCCGGGACTAGCGGGCTACGAGCAGTACTTC
cdr3_aa: CASSPGLAGYEQYF
clone_size: -
v_call: TRBV7-3
d_call: TRBD2
j_call: TRBJ2-7

cdr3_nt: TGTGCCAGTAGTATAGATCTGGGGGAGACCCAGTACTTC
cdr3_aa: CASSIDLGETQYF
clone_size: -
v_call: TRBV19
d_call: -
j_call: TRBJ2-5